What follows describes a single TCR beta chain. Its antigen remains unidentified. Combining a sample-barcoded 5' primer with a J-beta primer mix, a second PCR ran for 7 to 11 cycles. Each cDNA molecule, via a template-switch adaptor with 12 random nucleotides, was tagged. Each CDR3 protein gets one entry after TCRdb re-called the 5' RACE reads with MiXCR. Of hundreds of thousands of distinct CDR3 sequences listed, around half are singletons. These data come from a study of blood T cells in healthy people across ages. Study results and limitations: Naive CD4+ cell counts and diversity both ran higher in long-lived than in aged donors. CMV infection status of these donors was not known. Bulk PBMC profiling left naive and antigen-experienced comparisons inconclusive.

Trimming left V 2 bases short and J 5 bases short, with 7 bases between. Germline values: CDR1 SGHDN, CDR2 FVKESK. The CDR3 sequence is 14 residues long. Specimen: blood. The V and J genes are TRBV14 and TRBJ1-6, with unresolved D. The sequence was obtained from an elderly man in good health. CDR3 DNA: TGTGCCAGCAGCCAACCAGGAGATAATTCACCCCTCCACTTT. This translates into CASSQPGDNSPLHF.